These T cell receptor beta chains were read from a single sample in a study of T cell responses to AZD1222 COVID-19 vaccine. TCRdb's copy holds only in-frame clones and misses some; the assay was immunoSEQ multiplex PCR. The table includes 170,000 or so clones, about 86% detected once. Material: peripheral blood, obtained 28 days after the second AZD1222 dose. All receptors derive from an adult who received the AZD1222 COVID-19 vaccine. Each CDR3 is given with its conserved first and last residue. The D gene is left open where the match is weak. Only some rows state a clone size, as once, few, many or a class for expanded clones.

len,abundance,j_gene,d_gene,v_gene,CDR3aa,CDR3nt
16,-,TRBJ2-7,TRBD1,TRBV5-1,CASSLEGTGPLYEQYF,TGCGCCAGCAGCTTGGAGGGGACAGGTCCCCTCTACGAGCAGTACTTC
15,-,TRBJ2-7,TRBD1,TRBV18,CASSRDRGDTYEQYF,TGTGCCAGCTCACGAGACAGGGGGGATACCTACGAGCAGTACTTC
14,-,TRBJ1-1,-,TRBV30,CAWSVPNSWELTFF,TGTGCCTGGAGTGTACCTAACAGCTGGGAGTTAACTTTCTTT
16,-,TRBJ2-5,TRBD2,TRBV19,CASSNPRLAAQETQYF,TGTGCCAGTAGTAACCCAAGACTAGCGGCCCAAGAGACCCAGTACTTC
13,-,TRBJ2-3,-,TRBV5-4,CASSTDSTDTQYF,TGTGCCAGCAGCACAGACAGCACAGATACGCAGTATTTT
17,-,TRBJ1-2,-,TRBV19,CASSRTGGQVSNYGYTF,TGTGCCAGTAGCCGGACGGGGGGGCAAGTCTCGAACTATGGCTACACCTTC
16,-,TRBJ1-1,-,TRBV6-2/TRBV6-3,CASSYWAQEKGTEAFF,TGTGCCAGCAGTTACTGGGCCCAGGAGAAAGGGACTGAAGCTTTCTTT
15,-,TRBJ2-3,TRBD2,TRBV7-9,CASSLRLANTDTQYF,TGTGCCAGCAGCTTAAGACTAGCGAACACAGATACGCAGTATTTT
14,-,TRBJ2-7,-,TRBV9,CASSPLAGSYEQYF,TGTGCCAGCAGCCCCCTGGCGGGCTCCTACGAGCAGTACTTC
14,few,TRBJ2-1,-,TRBV3-1/TRBV3-2,CASSQGLARPKQFF,TGTGCCAGCAGCCAAGGTCTGGCCAGGCCGAAGCAGTTCTTC
13,-,TRBJ1-2,TRBD1,TRBV19,CASTSTGGTFYTF,TGTGCCAGTACCTCGACAGGGGGAACGTTTTACACCTTC
15,-,TRBJ2-7,TRBD2,TRBV2,CASSELAGGLGEQYF,TGTGCCAGCAGTGAACTAGCGGGGGGGCTGGGCGAGCAGTACTTC
14,-,TRBJ1-1,-,TRBV18,CASSPPGTNTEAFF,TGTGCCAGCTCACCACCGGGGACGAACACTGAAGCTTTCTTT
14,-,TRBJ1-2,-,TRBV7-8,CASSLGHAGYGYTF,TGTGCCAGCAGCTTGGGACACGCGGGCTATGGCTACACCTTC
16,-,TRBJ2-2,-,TRBV2,CASSEGAGSHTGELFF,TGTGCCAGCAGTGAAGGGGCGGGGAGCCACACCGGGGAGCTGTTTTTT